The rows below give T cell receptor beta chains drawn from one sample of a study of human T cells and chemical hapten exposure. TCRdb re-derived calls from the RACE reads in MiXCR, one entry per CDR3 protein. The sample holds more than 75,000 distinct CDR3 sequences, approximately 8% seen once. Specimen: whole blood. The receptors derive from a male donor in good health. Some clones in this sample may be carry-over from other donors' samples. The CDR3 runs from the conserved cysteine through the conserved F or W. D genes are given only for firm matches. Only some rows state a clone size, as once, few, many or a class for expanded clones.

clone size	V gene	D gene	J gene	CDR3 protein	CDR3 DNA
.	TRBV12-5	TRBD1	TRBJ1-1	CASGSGQGEGTEAFF	TGTGCTAGTGGTTCCGGACAGGGCGAAGGCACTGAAGCTTTCTTT
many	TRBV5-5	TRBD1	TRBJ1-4	CASSLQGLKAVAANEKLFF	TGTGCCAGCAGCTTACAGGGGCTCAAAGCGGTAGCGGCTAATGAAAAACTGTTTTTT
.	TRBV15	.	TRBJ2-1	CATSRYNSYNEQFF	TGTGCCACCAGCAGGTATAACTCCTACAATGAGCAGTTCTTC
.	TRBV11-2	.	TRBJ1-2	CASSLDYQSQHGYTF	TGTGCCAGCAGCTTAGATTATCAGAGCCAGCATGGCTACACCTTC
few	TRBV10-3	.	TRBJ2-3	CAISETSIADTQYF	TGTGCCATCAGTGAGACTAGCATAGCAGATACGCAGTATTTT
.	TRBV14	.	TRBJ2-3	CASSQGASDTDTQYF	TGTGCCAGCAGCCAAGGCGCGAGTGACACAGATACGCAGTATTTT
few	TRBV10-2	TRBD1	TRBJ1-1	CASGTGSIPEAFF	TGCGCCAGCGGGACAGGGAGTATTCCTGAAGCTTTCTTT
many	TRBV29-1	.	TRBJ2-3	CSVEARGSDTQYF	TGCAGCGTTGAAGCCAGGGGATCAGATACGCAGTATTTT
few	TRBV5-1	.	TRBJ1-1	CASSLAAGEAFF	TGCGCCAGCAGCTTGGCCGCAGGGGAAGCTTTCTTT
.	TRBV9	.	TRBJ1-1	CASSPWREGTEAFF	TGTGCCAGCAGCCCATGGCGAGAAGGCACTGAAGCTTTCTTT
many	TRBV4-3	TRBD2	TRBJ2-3	CASSRGVRGGATDTQYF	TGCGCCAGCAGCCGCGGGGTGAGGGGAGGGGCAACAGATACGCAGTATTTT
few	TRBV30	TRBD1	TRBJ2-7	CAWRTGQSRGEQYF	TGTGCCTGGAGAACGGGACAGAGTAGGGGCGAGCAGTACTTC
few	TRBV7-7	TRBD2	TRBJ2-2	CASSFRAGANTGELFF	TGTGCCAGCAGCTTCCGAGCGGGAGCGAACACCGGGGAGCTGTTTTTT
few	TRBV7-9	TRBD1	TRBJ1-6	CASNPDRANSPLHF	TGTGCCAGCAACCCCGACAGGGCTAATTCACCCCTCCACTTT
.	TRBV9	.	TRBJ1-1	CASSVDGAMNTEAFF	TGTGCCAGCAGCGTAGATGGAGCCATGAACACTGAAGCTTTCTTT
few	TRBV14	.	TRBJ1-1	CASSQLFSAARRAEAFF	TGTGCCAGCAGCCAACTTTTTTCGGCAGCTCGTCGGGCTGAAGCTTTCTTT
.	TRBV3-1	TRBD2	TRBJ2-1	CASSLFGLAEDNEQFF	TGTGCCAGCAGCCTTTTTGGCCTAGCGGAAGACAATGAGCAGTTCTTC
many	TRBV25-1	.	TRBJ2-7	CASSEYREVYEQYF	TGTGCCAGCAGTGAATATAGAGAAGTCTACGAGCAGTACTTC
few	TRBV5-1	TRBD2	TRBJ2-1	CASSLPEAGGPTMGQFF	TGCGCCAGCAGCTTGCCTGAAGCGGGGGGCCCAACAATGGGGCAGTTCTTC
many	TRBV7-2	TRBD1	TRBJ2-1	CASSEQGAGDEQFF	TGTGCCAGCAGCGAGCAGGGGGCTGGCGATGAGCAGTTCTTC
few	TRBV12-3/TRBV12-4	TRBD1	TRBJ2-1	CASFLDRGPEQFF	TGTGCCAGCTTTTTGGACAGGGGACCTGAGCAGTTCTTC
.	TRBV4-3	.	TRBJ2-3	CASSRGGLGMQDTQYF	TGCGCCAGCAGCCGAGGGGGGTTGGGGATGCAAGATACGCAGTATTTT
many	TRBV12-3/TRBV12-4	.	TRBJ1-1	CASSLGQINTEAFF	TGTGCCAGCAGTTTAGGTCAGATTAACACTGAAGCTTTCTTT
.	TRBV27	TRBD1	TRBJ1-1	CASSLGGRTEAFF	TGTGCCAGCAGCTTAGGGGGCCGAACTGAAGCTTTCTTT
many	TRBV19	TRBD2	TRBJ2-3	CASSSRLAGDPDTQYF	TGTGCCAGTAGCTCTCGACTAGCGGGAGACCCAGATACGCAGTATTTT
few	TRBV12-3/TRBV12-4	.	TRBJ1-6	CASSLMGQGNSPLHF	TGTGCCAGCAGTTTAATGGGGCAGGGGAATTCACCCCTCCACTTT
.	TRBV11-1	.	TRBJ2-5	CASSLYGAGVETQYF	TGTGCCAGCAGCTTATACGGGGCAGGGGTGGAGACCCAGTACTTC
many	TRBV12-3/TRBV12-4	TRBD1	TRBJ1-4	CASSRQGDEKLFF	TGTGCCAGCAGTAGACAGGGGGACGAAAAACTGTTTTTT
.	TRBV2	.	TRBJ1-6	CASSESQNNSPLHF	TGTGCCAGCAGTGAAAGCCAGAATAACTCACCCCTCCACTTT
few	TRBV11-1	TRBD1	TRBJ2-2	CASSPNPGQGARATGELFF	TGTGCCAGCAGCCCTAATCCGGGACAGGGGGCGAGGGCCACCGGGGAGCTGTTTTTT
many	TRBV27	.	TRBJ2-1	CASSLFEGQTYNEQFF	TGTGCCAGCAGTTTATTCGAGGGGCAGACCTACAATGAGCAGTTCTTC
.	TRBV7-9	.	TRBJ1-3	CASSLDGSGNTIYF	TGTGCCAGCAGCTTAGACGGCTCTGGAAACACCATATATTTT
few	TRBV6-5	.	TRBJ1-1	CASRAPTGTQNTEAFF	TGTGCCAGCAGAGCGCCCACAGGGACTCAGAACACTGAAGCTTTCTTT
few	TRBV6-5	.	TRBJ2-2	CASSYYGTGELFF	TGTGCCAGCAGTTACTATGGTACCGGGGAGCTGTTTTTT
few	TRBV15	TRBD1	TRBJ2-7	CATSKDRGTYEQYF	TGTGCCACCAGCAAGGACAGGGGAACCTACGAGCAGTACTTC
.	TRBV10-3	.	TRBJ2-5	CAISESQTREETQYF	TGTGCCATCAGTGAGTCGCAAACACGGGAGGAGACCCAGTACTTC
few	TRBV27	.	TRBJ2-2	CASSWESGVTGELFF	TGTGCCAGCAGTTGGGAGTCAGGAGTCACCGGGGAGCTGTTTTTT
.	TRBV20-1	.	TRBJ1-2	CSARQGTYYGYTF	TGCAGTGCTAGGCAGGGGACTTACTATGGCTACACCTTC
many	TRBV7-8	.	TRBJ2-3	CASSLGLEAPSTQYF	TGTGCCAGCAGCTTAGGTCTAGAGGCCCCCAGTACGCAGTATTTT
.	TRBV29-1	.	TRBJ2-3	CSGTGYTDTQYF	TGCAGCGGTACAGGATACACAGATACGCAGTATTTT
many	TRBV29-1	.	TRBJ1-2	CSVAQDGYTF	TGCAGCGTTGCACAGGATGGCTACACCTTC
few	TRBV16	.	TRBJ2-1	CASSQSRGTEQFF	TGTGCCAGCAGCCAATCTCGAGGGACAGAGCAGTTCTTC
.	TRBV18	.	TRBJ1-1	CASSPPRDSHTEAFF	TGTGCCAGCTCACCACCCCGAGACAGTCACACTGAAGCTTTCTTT